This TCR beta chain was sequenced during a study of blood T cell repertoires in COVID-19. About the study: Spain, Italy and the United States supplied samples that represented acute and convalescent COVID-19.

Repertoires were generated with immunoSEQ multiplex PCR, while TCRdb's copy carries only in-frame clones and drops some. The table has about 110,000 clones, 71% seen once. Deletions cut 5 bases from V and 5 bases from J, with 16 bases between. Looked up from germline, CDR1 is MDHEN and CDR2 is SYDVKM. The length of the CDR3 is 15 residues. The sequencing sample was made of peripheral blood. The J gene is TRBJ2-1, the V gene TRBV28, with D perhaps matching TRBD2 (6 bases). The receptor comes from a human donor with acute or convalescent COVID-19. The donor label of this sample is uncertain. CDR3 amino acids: CASSPTNGGNNEQFF. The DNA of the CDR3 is TGTGCCAGCAGTCCAACAAACGGGGGAAACAATGAGCAGTTCTTC.